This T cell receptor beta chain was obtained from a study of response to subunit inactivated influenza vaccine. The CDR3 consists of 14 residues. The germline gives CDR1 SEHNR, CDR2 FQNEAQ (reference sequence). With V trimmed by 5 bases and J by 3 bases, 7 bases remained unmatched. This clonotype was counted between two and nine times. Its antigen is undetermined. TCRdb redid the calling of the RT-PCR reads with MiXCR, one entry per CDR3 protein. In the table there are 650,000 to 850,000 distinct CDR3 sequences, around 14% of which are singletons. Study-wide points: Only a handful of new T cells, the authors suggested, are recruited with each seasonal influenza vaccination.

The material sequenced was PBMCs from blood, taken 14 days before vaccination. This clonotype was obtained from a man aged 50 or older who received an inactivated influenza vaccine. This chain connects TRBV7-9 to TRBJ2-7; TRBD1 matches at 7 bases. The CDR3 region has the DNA TGTGCCAGCAGCCTATATGGGGACAGCTACGAGCAGTACTTC. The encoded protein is CASSLYGDSYEQYF.